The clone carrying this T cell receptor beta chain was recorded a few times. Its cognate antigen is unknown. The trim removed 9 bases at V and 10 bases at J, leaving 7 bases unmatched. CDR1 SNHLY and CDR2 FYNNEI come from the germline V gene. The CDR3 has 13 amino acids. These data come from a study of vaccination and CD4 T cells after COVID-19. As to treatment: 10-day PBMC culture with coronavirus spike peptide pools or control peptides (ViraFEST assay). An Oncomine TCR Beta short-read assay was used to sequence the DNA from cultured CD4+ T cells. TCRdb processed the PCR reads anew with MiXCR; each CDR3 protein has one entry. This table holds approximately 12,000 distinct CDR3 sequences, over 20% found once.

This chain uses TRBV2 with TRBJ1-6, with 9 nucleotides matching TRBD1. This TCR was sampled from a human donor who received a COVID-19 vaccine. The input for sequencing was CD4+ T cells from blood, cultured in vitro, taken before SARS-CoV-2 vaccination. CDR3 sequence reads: CASGDRAGSPLHF. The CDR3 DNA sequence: TGTGCCAGTGGGGACAGGGCTGGGTCACCCCTCCACTTT.